These 18 T cell receptor beta chains originate from one sample sequenced in a study of immune evolution from preneoplasia to lung adenocarcinoma. Here immunoSEQ multiplex PCR was the method, and the copy in TCRdb shows in-frame clones only, minus some. The sample lists some 7,800 clones, about four fifths occurring once. The source material was FFPE minimally invasive lung adenocarcinoma tissue. These receptors originate from a person aged 70 to 80 with lung adenocarcinoma.

The chain is built from TRBV4-1 and TRBJ1-3; no definite D call. This CDR3 is 16 amino acids long. The germline V gene has CDR1 MGHRA and CDR2 YSYEKL. Trimming removed 0 bases from V and 1 base from J, with 10 bases in between. Here the CDR3 DNA reads TGCGCCAGCAGCCAAGAAGGGTCTCTATCTGGAAACACCATATATTTT. This encodes CASSQEGSLSGNTIYF.

The rearrangement joins TRBV5-1 to TRBJ1-3; D is possibly TRBD1 (6 bases). The V end lost 0 bases, the J end lost 4 bases, and 14 bases lay between the germline ends. From germline, CDR1 is SGHRS and CDR2 YFSETQ. The CDR3 has 16 amino acids. Here the CDR3 DNA reads TGCGCCAGCAGCTTGGCCGGTAGGGACACCGGAAACACCATATATTTT. Translation gives CASSLAGRDTGNTIYF.

This sequence joins TRBV18 and TRBJ2-7; no clear D gene. Trimming removed 1 base at V and 3 bases at J, with 19 bases between. The CDR3 runs 17 residues. Germline V CDR1 and CDR2: KGHSH, LQKENI. The CDR3 region has the DNA TGTGCCAGCTCACCACGTAGTATGTCGCAGAATTTCTACGAGCAGTACTTC. Its protein product is CASSPRSMSQNFYEQYF.

The chain recombines TRBV10-2 with TRBJ2-1; D remains ambiguous. The V and J ends lost 2 bases and 0 bases respectively, with 8 bases between them. Germline-derived CDR1 and CDR2 are WSHSY and SAAADI. The length of the CDR3 is 15 residues. In nucleotides, the CDR3 is TGCGCCAGCAGTGAGGGCGACCTCTCCTACAATGAGCAGTTCTTC. Translation gives CASSEGDLSYNEQFF.

This rearrangement joins TRBV19 to TRBJ2-7, with D possibly TRBD2 on 6 matching bases. Germline V lookup: CDR1 LNHDA, CDR2 SQIVND (reference sequence). This CDR3 has 14 residues. The germline V and J ends were trimmed by 7 bases and 2 bases, with 15 bases remaining between them. This chain's CDR3 is CASTLRDGTYEQYF. The CDR3 DNA reads TGTGCCAGTACCCTGCGGGACGGCACCTACGAGCAGTACTTC.

This clone came up once. The V and J genes are TRBV19 and TRBJ1-2, with a possible D match to TRBD1 (6 bases). CDR1 and CDR2 from the germline V gene are LNHDA and SQIVND (reference sequence). The CDR3 sequence is 15 residues long. With 5 bases removed from V and 4 bases from J, the gap between germline ends came to 17 bases. The CDR3 spells CASSARQVSRYGYTF. The CDR3 nucleotides read TGTGCCAGTAGTGCTCGACAGGTCAGTCGCTATGGCTACACCTTC.

The chain joins TRBV7-8 to TRBJ1-2; D uncertain. Trimming removed 5 bases at V and 4 bases at J, with 11 bases between. The CDR3 extends over 13 amino acids. Germline CDR1 SGHVS, CDR2 FQNEAQ. The CDR3 sequence is CASSPIGPYGYTF. The DNA for the CDR3 is TGTGCCAGCAGCCCTATAGGACCCTATGGCTACACCTTC.

The genes are TRBV9 and TRBJ1-1; D call uncertain. Germline values: CDR1 SGDLS, CDR2 YYNGEE. V was pared by 0 bases and J by 8 bases, with 14 bases between. This CDR3 spans 14 amino acids. The CDR3 here is CASSVVRGLEEAFF. The CDR3 region has the DNA TGTGCCAGCAGCGTAGTGAGAGGGCTCGAAGAAGCTTTCTTT. Full variable domain (remainder filled in from reference TRBV9 and TRBJ1-1): DSGVTQTPKHLITATGQRVTLRCSPRSGDLSVYWYQQSLDQGLQFLIQYYNGEERAKGNILERFSAQQFPDLHSELNLSSLELGDSALYFCASSVVRGLEEAFFGQGTRLTVV.

The chain employs TRBV7-8 and TRBJ1-1; D is uncertain. The germline V and J ends were trimmed by 1 base and 7 bases, with 10 bases remaining between them. The germline V gene encodes CDR1 SGHVS and CDR2 FQNEAQ. The CDR3 sequence is 13 residues long. The CDR3 region has the DNA TGTGCCAGCAGCTTAGGGTTGGGAGTTGAAGCTTTCTTT. Protein product: CASSLGLGVEAFF.

Only a few counts were recorded for this clone. This chain uses TRBV29-1 with TRBJ2-7; weak D call: TRBD1 (5 bases). This CDR3 is 14 amino acids long. CDR1 and CDR2 from the germline V gene are SQVTM and ANQGSEA. V lost 1 base, J lost 1 base, and 11 bases lay in between. CDR3 loop: CSVEGGKGSYEQYF. In DNA form, the CDR3 reads TGCAGCGTTGAAGGGGGCAAGGGATCCTACGAGCAGTACTTC.

The chain has TRBV5-8 and TRBJ2-7; the D is unclear. Germline values: CDR1 SGHTS, CDR2 YDEGEE. The CDR3 consists of 13 residues. The V end lost 0 bases, the J end lost 0 bases, and 4 bases lay between the germline ends. CDR3 sequence (DNA): TGTGCCAGCAGCTTGGAAGGCTCCTACGAGCAGTACTTC. It codes for CASSLEGSYEQYF.

The rearrangement joins TRBV19 to TRBJ1-3, with D perhaps matching TRBD1 (6 bases). CDR1 and CDR2 (germline): LNHDA, SQIVND (reference sequence). This CDR3 contains 14 residues. V lost 7 bases to trimming and J lost 4 bases, with 14 bases between them. The CDR3 bases are TGTGCCAGTAATACAGGGAATCGAGGAAACACCATATATTTT. Its translation: CASNTGNRGNTIYF.

CDR3 region: CASSEGLAIAYNEQFF. CDR3 DNA: TGCGCCAGCAGTGAGGGACTAGCGATCGCCTACAATGAGCAGTTCTTC. The chain employs TRBV10-1 and TRBJ2-1; 9 nucleotides match TRBD2. V gave up 2 bases and J gave up 2 bases; unmatched junction bases: 4. CDR1 is WNHNN and CDR2 is SYGVQD in the germline V gene (reference sequence). The CDR3 totals 16 residues.

The rearrangement joins TRBV5-3 to TRBJ2-5; D call uncertain. TRBV5-3 is marked as an open reading frame, function uncertain. The length of the CDR3 is 12 residues. Trimming shortened V by 0 bases and J by 3 bases, and 3 bases separated the two germline ends. CDR3: CARSLGEETQYF. CDR3 in DNA: TGTGCCAGAAGCTTGGGGGAAGAGACCCAGTACTTC.

A note on this clone: An end of the junction differs from the germline gene, which may be a read error. This chain connects TRBV11-2 to TRBJ2-7; 8 bases line up with TRBD2. The V gene's germline CDR1 is SGHAT and CDR2 FQNNGV. The CDR3 contains 14 residues. The CDR3 DNA reads TGTGCCAGCAGCTTAGCGGGGTCGGGACGGGAGGGTAACTTC. It codes for CASSLAGSGREGNF.

The V call is TRBV18, the J call TRBJ2-1; 7 bases align to TRBD2. The CDR3 totals 15 residues. Looked up from germline, CDR1 is KGHSH and CDR2 is LQKENI. Trimming took 1 base from V and 7 from J; bases not matched to a gene: 7. The CDR3 region has the DNA TGTGCCAGCTCACCACTTCCCGGGACTAAGAATGAGCAGTTCTTC. Protein sequence: CASSPLPGTKNEQFF.

This chain joins TRBV11-2 and TRBJ2-2; D is unclear. V lost 5 bases and J lost 2, with 9 bases in between. Per the germline V gene, CDR1 is SGHAT and CDR2 is FQNNGV. CDR3 size: 14 residues. The CDR3 spells CASSPRTNTGELFF. CDR3 bases: TGTGCCAGCAGCCCTCGGACCAACACCGGGGAGCTGTTTTTT. The full variable domain, with the rest looked up from reference TRBV11-2 and TRBJ2-2, is EAGVAQSPRYKIIEKRQSVAFWCNPISGHATLYWYQQILGQGPKLLIQFQNNGVVDDSQLPKDRFSAERLKGVDSTLKIQPAKLEDSAVYLCASSPRTNTGELFFGEGSRLTVL.

V is TRBV6-5 and J is TRBJ2-7; weak D call: TRBD1 (5 bases). CDR1 and CDR2 from the germline V gene are MNHEY and SVGAGI. Trimming stripped 0 bases from V and 0 bases from J, with 9 bases between. The CDR3 loop spans 15 amino acids. The CDR3 coding sequence is TGTGCCAGCAGTTACTCTGGGGCTCCCTCCTACGAGCAGTACTTC. It specifies CASSYSGAPSYEQYF.